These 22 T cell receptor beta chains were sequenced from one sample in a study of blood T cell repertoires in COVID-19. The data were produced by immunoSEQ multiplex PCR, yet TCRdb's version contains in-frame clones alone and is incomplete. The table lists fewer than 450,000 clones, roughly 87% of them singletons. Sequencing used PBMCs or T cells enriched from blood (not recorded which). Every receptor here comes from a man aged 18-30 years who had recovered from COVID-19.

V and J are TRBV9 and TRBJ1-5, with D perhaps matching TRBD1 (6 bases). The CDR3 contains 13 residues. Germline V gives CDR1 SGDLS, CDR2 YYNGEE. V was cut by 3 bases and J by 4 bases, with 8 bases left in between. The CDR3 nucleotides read TGTGCCAGCAGCGGAACAGGGAATCAGCCCCAGCATTTT. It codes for CASSGTGNQPQHF.

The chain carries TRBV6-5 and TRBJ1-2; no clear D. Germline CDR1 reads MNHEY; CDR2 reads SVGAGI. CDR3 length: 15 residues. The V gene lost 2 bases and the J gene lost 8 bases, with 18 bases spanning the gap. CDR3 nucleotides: TGTGCCAGCAGTTACATCGCCCGGGATTCAAGGGGCTACACCTTC. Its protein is CASSYIARDSRGYTF.

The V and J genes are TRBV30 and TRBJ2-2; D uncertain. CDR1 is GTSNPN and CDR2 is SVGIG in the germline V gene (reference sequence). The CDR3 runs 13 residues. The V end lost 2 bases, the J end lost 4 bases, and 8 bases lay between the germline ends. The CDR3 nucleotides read TGTGCCTGGAGTCTACTCACCACCGGGGAGCTGTTTTTT. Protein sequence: CAWSLLTTGELFF.

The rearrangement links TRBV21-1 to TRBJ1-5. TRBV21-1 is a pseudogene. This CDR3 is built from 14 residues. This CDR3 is CASSKEGGSQPQHF. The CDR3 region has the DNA TGTGCCAGCAGCAAAGAGGGGGGGAGTCAGCCCCAGCATTTT.

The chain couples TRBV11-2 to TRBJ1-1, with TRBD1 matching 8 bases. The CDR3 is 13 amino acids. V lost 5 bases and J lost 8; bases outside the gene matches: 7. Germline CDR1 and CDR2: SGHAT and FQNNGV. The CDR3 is CASSPKWTGEAFF. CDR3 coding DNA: TGTGCCAGCAGCCCCAAGTGGACAGGGGAAGCTTTCTTT.

CDR3 nucleotide sequence: TGTGCCTGGAGCCTACAGGGAGATCAGCCCCAGCATTTT. It specifies CAWSLQGDQPQHF. This chain connects TRBV30 to TRBJ1-5, with D maybe TRBD1 (6 bases). Germline loops: CDR1 GTSNPN, CDR2 SVGIG (reference sequence). The CDR3 runs to 13 residues. V lost 3 bases, J lost 5 bases, and 11 bases lay in between.

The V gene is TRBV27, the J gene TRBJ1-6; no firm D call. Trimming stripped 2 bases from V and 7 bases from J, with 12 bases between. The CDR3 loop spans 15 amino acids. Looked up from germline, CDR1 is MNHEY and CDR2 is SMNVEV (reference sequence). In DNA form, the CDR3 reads TGTGCCAGCAGTTTAGCTCTCGGTAGCAATTCACCCCTCCACTTT. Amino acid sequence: CASSLALGSNSPLHF.

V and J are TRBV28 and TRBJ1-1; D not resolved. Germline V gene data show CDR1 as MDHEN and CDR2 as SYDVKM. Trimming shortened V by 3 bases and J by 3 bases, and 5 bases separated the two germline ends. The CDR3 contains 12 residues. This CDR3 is CASSFQYTEAFF. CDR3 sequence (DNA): TGTGCCAGCAGTTTCCAATACACTGAAGCTTTCTTT.

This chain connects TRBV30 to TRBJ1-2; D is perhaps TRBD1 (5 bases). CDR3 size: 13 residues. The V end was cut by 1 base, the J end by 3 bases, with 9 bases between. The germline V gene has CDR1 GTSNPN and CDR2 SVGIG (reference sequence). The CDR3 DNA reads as TGTGCCTGGAGTGAGGGGAGGCACTATGGCTACACCTTC. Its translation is CAWSEGRHYGYTF. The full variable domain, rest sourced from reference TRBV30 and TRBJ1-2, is SQTIHQWPATLVQPVGSPLSLECTVEGTSNPNLYWYRQAAGRGLQLLFYSVGIGQISSEVPQNLSASRPQDRQFILSSKKLLLSDSGFYLCAWSEGRHYGYTFGSGTRLTVV.

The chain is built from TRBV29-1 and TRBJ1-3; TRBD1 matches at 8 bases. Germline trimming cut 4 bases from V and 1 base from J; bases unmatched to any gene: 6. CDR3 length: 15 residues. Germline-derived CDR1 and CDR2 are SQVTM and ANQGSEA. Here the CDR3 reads CSVVRDRGSGNTIYF. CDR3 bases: TGCAGCGTTGTCAGAGACAGGGGATCTGGAAACACCATATATTTT.

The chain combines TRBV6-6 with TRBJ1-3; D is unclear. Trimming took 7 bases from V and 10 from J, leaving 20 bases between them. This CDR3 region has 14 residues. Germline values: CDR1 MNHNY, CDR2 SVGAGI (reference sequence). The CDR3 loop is CASTLDKPAPTIYF. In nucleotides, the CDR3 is TGTGCCAGCACCCTCGACAAGCCGGCCCCGACCATATATTTT.

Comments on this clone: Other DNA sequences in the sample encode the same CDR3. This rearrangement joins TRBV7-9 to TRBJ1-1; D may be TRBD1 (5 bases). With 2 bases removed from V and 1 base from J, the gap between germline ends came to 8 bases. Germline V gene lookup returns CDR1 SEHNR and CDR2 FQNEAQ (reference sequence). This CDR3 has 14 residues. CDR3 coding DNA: TGTGCCAGCAGCTTACAGGGCGGGAACACTGAAGCTTTCTTT. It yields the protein CASSLQGGNTEAFF.

In DNA form, the CDR3 reads TGTGCCAGCAGCACCCCAGGGAAAGCGGGAGATGGCTACACCTTC. It is translated as CASSTPGKAGDGYTF. This chain uses TRBV11-2 with TRBJ1-2; D is perhaps TRBD1 (5 bases). Deletions cut 5 bases from V and 6 bases from J, with 19 bases between. Germline V gives CDR1 SGHAT, CDR2 FQNNGV. The CDR3 extends over 15 amino acids.

The CDR3 DNA follows: TGTGCCAGCAGCCTAAGGACTAGCGGGATCTACGAGCAGTACTTC. This gives the protein CASSLRTSGIYEQYF. The V and J genes are TRBV9 and TRBJ2-7; 12 nucleotides agree with TRBD2. The germline CDR1 and CDR2 sequences are SGDLS and YYNGEE. J was trimmed by 3 bases and V by 4 bases; bases with no gene match: 5. There are 15 residues in the CDR3.

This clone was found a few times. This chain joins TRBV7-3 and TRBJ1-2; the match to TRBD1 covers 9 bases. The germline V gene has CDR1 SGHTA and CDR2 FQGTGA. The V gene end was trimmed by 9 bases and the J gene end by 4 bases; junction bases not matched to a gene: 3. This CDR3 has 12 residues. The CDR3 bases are TGTGCCAGTGGACAGGGGAGCTATGGCTACACCTTC. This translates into CASGQGSYGYTF.

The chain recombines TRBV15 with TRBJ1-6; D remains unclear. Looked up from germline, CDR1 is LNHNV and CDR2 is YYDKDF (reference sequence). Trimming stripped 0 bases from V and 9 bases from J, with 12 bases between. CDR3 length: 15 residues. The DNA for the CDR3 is TGTGCCACCAGCAGAGATTTGGGAGGTGGTTCACCCCTCCACTTT. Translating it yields CATSRDLGGGSPLHF. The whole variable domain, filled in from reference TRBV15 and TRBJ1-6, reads DAMVIQNPRYQVTQFGKPVTLSCSQTLNHNVMYWYQQKSSQAPKLLFHYYDKDFNNEADTPDNFQSRRPNTSFCFLDIRSPGLGDTAMYLCATSRDLGGGSPLHFGNGTRLTVT.

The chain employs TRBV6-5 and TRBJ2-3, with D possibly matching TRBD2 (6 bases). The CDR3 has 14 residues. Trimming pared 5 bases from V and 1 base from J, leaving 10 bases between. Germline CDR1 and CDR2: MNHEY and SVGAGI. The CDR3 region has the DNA TGTGCCAGCAGTCGTAGCGGAGGCACAGATACGCAGTATTTT. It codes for CASSRSGGTDTQYF.

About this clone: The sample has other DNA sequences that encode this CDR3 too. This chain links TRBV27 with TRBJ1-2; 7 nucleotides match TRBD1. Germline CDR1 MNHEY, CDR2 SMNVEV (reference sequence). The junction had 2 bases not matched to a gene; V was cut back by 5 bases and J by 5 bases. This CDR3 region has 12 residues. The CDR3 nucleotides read TGTGCCAGCAGTAGACAGGGTTATGGCTACACCTTC. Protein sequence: CASSRQGYGYTF.

Here the CDR3 reads CASTLGSTGKTAGAEAFF. CDR3 in DNA: TGTGCCAGCACCTTAGGGTCGACGGGGAAGACGGCCGGGGCTGAAGCTTTCTTT. This chain joins TRBV5-4 and TRBJ1-1; D is unclear. This CDR3 has 18 amino acids. V was cut by 6 bases and J by 6 bases, with 30 bases left in between. Per germline, CDR1 SGHNT and CDR2 YYREEE (reference sequence).

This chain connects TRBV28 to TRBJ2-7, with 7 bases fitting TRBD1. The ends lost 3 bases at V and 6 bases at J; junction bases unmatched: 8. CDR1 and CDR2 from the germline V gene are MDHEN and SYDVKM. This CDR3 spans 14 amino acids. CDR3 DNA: TGTGCCAGCAGTTTGGCAGGGGGAGTAGGCGAGCAGTACTTC. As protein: CASSLAGGVGEQYF.

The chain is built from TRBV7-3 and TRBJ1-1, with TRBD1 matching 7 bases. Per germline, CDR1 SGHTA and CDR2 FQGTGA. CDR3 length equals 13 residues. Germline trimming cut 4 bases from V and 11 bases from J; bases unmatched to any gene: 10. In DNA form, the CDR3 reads TGTGCCAGCAGCTATAGATCTGACAGGGAGGCTTTCTTT. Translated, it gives CASSYRSDREAFF.

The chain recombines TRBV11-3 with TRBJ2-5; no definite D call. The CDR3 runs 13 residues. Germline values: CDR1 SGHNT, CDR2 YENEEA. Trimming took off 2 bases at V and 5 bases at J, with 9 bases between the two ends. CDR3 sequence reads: CASSLSDSETQYF. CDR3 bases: TGTGCCAGCAGCTTATCAGACTCGGAGACCCAGTACTTC.